In its sample, the clone carrying this T cell receptor (beta chain) was seen a few times. The antigen is undetermined. The study ran its PCR with 60 Vbeta and 13 Jbeta primers. Produced via immunoSEQ multiplex PCR; TCRdb's table is partial and in-frame only. The data contain about 130,000 clones, roughly 70% of them seen just once; the ten biggest clones take up over 2%. The sample originates from a study of cytomegalovirus exposure and HLA in healthy donors. Study-level results: A later analysis reportedly identified an Asian-associated ancestry cluster as carrying fewer N-insertions than the roughly 700-donor mean.

Healthy bone marrow donors made up the donors. Germline-derived CDR1 and CDR2 are MNHNS and SASEGT. The CDR3 length is 12 residues. V dropped 6 bases and J dropped 8; count of bases not matched to a gene: 2. The sequenced sample was PBMCs. The sequence was collected from a woman between 40 and 50 years old in good health and CMV-seropositive. The chain couples TRBV6-1 to TRBJ2-1; 9 bases map to TRBD2. CDR3 region: CASRGLAHEQFF. CDR3 nucleotide sequence: TGTGCCAGCAGGGGACTAGCCCATGAGCAGTTCTTC.